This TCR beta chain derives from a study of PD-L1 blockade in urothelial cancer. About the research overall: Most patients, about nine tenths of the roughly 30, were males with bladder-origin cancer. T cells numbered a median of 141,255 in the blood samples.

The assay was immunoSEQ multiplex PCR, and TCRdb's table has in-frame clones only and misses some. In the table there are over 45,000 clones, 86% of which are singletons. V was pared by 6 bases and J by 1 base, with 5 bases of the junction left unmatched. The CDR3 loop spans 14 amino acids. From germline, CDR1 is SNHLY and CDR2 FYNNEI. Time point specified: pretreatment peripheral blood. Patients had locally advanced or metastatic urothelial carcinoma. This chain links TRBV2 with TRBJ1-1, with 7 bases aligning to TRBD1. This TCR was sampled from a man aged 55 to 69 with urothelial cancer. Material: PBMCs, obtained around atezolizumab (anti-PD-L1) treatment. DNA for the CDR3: TGTGCCAGCAGACCGGGACAGAGGAACACTGAAGCTTTCTTT. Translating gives CASRPGQRNTEAFF.